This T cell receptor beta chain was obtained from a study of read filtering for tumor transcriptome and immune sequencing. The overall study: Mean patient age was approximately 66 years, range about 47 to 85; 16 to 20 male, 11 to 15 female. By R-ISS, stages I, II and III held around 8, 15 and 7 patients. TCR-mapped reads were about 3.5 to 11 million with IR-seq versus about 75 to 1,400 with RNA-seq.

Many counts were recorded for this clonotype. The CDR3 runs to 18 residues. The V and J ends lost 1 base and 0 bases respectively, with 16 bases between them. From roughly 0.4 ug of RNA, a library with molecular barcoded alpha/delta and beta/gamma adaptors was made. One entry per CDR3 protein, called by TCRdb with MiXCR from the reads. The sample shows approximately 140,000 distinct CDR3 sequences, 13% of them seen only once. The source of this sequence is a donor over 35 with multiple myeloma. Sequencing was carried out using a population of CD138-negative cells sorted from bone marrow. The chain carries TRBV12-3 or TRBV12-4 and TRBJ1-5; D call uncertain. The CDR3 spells CASSLDGGRRLSNQPQHF. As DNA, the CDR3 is TGTGCCAGCAGTTTAGACGGCGGCAGGAGGCTTAGCAATCAGCCCCAGCATTTT.